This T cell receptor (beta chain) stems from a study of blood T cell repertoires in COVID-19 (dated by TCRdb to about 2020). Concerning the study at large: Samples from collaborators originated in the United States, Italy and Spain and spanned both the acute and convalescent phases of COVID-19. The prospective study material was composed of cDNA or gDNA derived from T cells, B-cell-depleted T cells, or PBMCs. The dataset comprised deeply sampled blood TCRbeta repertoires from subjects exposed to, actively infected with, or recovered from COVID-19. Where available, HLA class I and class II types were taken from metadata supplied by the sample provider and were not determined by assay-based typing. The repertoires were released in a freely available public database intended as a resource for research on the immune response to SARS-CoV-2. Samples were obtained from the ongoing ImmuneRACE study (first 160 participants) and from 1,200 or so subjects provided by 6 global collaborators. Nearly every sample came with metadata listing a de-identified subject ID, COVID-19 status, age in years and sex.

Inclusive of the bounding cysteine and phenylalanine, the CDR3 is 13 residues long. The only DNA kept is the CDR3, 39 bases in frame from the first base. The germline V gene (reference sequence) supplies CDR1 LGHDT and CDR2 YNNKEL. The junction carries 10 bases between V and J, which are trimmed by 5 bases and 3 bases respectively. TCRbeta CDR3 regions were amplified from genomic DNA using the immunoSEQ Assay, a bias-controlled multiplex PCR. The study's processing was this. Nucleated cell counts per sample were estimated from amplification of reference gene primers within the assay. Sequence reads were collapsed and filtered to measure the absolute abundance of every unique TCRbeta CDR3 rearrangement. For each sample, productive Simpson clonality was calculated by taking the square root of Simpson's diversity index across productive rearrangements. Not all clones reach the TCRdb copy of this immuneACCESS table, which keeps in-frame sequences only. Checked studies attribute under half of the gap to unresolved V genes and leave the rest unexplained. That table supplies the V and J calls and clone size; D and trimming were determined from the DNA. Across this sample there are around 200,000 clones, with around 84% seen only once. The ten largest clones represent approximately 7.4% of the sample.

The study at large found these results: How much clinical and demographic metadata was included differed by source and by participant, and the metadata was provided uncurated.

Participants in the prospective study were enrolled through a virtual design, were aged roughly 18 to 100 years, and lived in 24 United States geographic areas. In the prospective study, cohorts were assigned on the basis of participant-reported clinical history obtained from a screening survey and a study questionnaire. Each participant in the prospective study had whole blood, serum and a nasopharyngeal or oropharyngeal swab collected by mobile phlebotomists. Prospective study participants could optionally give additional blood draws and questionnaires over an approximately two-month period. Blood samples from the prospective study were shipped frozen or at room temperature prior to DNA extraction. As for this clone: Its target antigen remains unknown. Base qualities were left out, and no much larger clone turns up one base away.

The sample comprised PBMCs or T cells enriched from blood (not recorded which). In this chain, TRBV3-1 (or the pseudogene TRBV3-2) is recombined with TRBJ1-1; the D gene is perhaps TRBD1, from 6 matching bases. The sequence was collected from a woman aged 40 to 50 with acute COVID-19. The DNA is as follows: TGTGCCAGCAGCGGAACAGGGCACACTGAAGCTTTCTTT. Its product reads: CASSGTGHTEAFF.